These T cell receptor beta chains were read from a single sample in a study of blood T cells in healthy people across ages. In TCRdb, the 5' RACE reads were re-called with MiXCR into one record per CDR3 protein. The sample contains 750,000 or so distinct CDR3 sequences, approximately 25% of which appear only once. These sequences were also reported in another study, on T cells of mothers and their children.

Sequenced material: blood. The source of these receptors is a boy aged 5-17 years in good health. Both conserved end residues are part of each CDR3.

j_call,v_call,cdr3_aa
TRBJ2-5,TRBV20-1,CSARTGRETQYF
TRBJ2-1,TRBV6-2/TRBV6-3,CASYDDRLGRFGDEQFF
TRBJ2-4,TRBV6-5,CASSPIAKNIQYF
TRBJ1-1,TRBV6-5,CASSIGTEAFF
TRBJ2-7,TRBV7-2,CASSLGHSQTYEQYF
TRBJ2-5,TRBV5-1,CASSQDSAGTQYF
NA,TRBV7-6,CASSLAGRGNEQFF
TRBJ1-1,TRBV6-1,CASSRIGTEDTEAFF
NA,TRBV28,CASSSETRVEQFF
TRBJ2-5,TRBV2,CASSEGGLRQETQYF
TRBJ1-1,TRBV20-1,CSARGAFF
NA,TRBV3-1,CASSRLAGVGNEQFF
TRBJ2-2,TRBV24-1,CATSDLASFGELFF
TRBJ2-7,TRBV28,CASSLRLGGEQYF
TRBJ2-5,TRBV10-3,CAISESRAGDQETQYF
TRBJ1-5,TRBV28,CASSLYRGLGQPQHF
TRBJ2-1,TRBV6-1,CASLAGVHEQFF
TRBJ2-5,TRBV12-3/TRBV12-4,CASSLVDRVETQYF
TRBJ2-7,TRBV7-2,CASSSQKYYEQYF
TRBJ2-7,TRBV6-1,CASSEEPRSSYEQYF
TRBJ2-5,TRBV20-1,CSAEKSAGVETQYF
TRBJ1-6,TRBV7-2,CASSLGPGTGSSYNSPLHF
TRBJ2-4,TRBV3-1,CASSQRTSGKNIQYF
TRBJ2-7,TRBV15,CATRERDTTYEQYF
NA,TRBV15,CATSEYGTGNPYEQYF
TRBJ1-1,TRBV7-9,CASSPRPGEAFF
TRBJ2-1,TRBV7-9,CASSPPRGGSYNEQFF
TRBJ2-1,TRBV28,CATQGSSYNEQFF
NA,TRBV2,CASRGGGNEQFF
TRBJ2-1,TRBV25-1,CASSVWGTSGSNEQFF
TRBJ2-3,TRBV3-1,CASSQDLPASAGDTQYF
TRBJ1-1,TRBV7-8,CASTPREVRITEAFF
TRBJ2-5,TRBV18,CASSPAVQLRAALGETQYF
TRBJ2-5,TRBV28,CASSPLPFQREVRETQYF
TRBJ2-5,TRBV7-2,CASSLSGPSETQYF
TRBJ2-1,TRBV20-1,CSARDLRPNEQFF
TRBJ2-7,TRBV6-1,CASSEWRTSGYYEQYF
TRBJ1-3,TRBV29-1,CSVTLPGYGNTIYF
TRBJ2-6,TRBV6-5,CASSWGLAGFSGANVLTF
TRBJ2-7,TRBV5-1,CASSPLTRAVPYEQYF
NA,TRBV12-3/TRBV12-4,CASRHRYEQYF
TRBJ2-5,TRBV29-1,CSAAKAGTQETQYF
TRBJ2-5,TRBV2,CASSDLLGTQYF
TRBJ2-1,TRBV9,CASSVLEGAYNEQFF
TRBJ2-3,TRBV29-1,CSVGTVKPDHSDTQYF